One and the same sample provided the 18 T cell receptor beta chains below, sequenced in a study of shared T cell receptors in the human thymus. Using immunoSEQ multiplex PCR, the repertoire was profiled, and TCRdb retains in-frame clones only, with some absent. The sample lists hundreds of thousands of clones; roughly 88% were seen once. This sample also belongs to another study, concerning human thymus T cells.

The sequencing sample was made of thymocytes. The receptor set was obtained from a boy younger than two with a congenital heart defect.

The chain joins TRBV30 to TRBJ1-2; 10 positions agree with TRBD1. This CDR3 has 15 amino acids. V was clipped by 0 bases and J by 3 bases; unmatched bases: 4. CDR1 and CDR2 (germline): GTSNPN, SVGIG (reference sequence). This CDR3 is CAWSVDGTGDYGYTF. In DNA, the CDR3 is TGTGCCTGGAGTGTCGACGGGACAGGGGACTATGGCTACACCTTC.

This sequence joins TRBV10-3 and TRBJ2-7, with TRBD2 identical over 12 bases. CDR1 and CDR2 (germline): ENHRY, SYGVKD. The J segment lost 3 bases and the V segment lost 0 bases, leaving 3 bases of the junction unmatched. The CDR3 is 16 residues long. CDR3 nucleotides: TGTGCCATCAGTGAGTCAGGACTAGCGGGAAACTACGAGCAGTACTTC. This sequence encodes CAISESGLAGNYEQYF.

This clone was found a few times. V gene TRBV19 combines with J gene TRBJ2-1, with 9 bases that match TRBD1. Germline assignment: CDR1 LNHDA and CDR2 SQIVND (reference sequence). Trimming took 7 bases from V and 2 from J; bases not matched to a gene: 9. The CDR3 consists of 16 residues. CDR3 nucleotide sequence: TGTGCCAGTACCTCCGTGGACAGGGGACCCTACAATGAGCAGTTCTTC. This codes for CASTSVDRGPYNEQFF.

In DNA form, the CDR3 reads TGTGCCAGACAGCCGAACACTGAAGCTTTCTTT. Encoded protein: CARQPNTEAFF. The chain joins TRBV2 to TRBJ1-1; D remains unclear. Germline V gene sequence: CDR1 SNHLY, CDR2 FYNNEI. The V gene lost 9 bases and the J gene lost 1 base, with 6 bases spanning the gap. The CDR3 is 11 residues long. The full variable domain, with the rest looked up from reference TRBV2 and TRBJ1-1, is EPEVTQTPSHQVTQMGQEVILRCVPISNHLYFYWYRQILGQKVEFLVSFYNNEISEKSEIFDDQFSVERPDGSNFTLKIRSTKLEDSAMYFCARQPNTEAFFGQGTRLTVV.

The chain employs TRBV28 and TRBJ2-6, with 11 bases identical to TRBD1. Per germline, CDR1 MDHEN and CDR2 SYDVKM. The CDR3 has 17 amino acids. With 4 bases clipped from V and 3 bases from J, the junction kept 5 bases outside the gene matches. As DNA, the CDR3 is TGTGCCAGCAGTTCCGGACAGGGGGCCTATGGGGCCAACGTCCTGACTTTC. Translated, it gives CASSSGQGAYGANVLTF.

CDR3 loop: CASSGILCRTAHYEQYF. Written as DNA, the CDR3 is TGTGCCAGCAGTGGGATTTTATGTCGGACAGCCCACTACGAGCAGTACTTC. This chain uses TRBV6-1 with TRBJ2-7; possible D gene TRBD1, 6 bases. CDR1 and CDR2 (germline): MNHNS, SASEGT. The CDR3 length is 17 residues. Trimming stripped 4 bases from V and 3 bases from J, with 22 bases between.

This chain uses TRBV6-5 with TRBJ2-1; D is perhaps TRBD2 (6 bases). Germline CDR1 reads MNHEY; CDR2 reads SVGAGI. This CDR3 region has 16 residues. V was shortened by 2 bases and J by 6 bases, with 17 bases between the two germline ends. The CDR3 nucleotides read TGTGCCAGCAGTTACCCCTCAGGAGGGAGAGGCAATGAGCAGTTCTTC. Translating gives CASSYPSGGRGNEQFF.

CDR3 sequence reads: CASSQEASRNNEQFF. The CDR3 DNA reads TGCGCCAGCAGCCAAGAGGCTAGCCGCAACAATGAGCAGTTCTTC. The V gene is TRBV4-3, the J gene TRBJ2-1, with D possibly TRBD2 on 5 matching bases. The ends were cut back, 0 bases at V and 5 bases at J, with 11 bases in the middle. Germline V CDR1 and CDR2: LGHNA, YSLEER. The CDR3 contains 15 residues.

The chain carries TRBV6-6 and TRBJ2-1, with D perhaps matching TRBD1 (5 bases). This CDR3 is 11 amino acids long. CDR1 and CDR2 from the germline V gene are MNHNY and SVGAGI (reference sequence). Trimming left V 0 bases short and J 15 bases short, with 9 bases between. The CDR3: CASSYSGALFF. CDR3 coding DNA: TGTGCCAGCAGTTACTCTGGGGCCTTGTTCTTC.

In nucleotides, the CDR3 is TGTGCCAGCAGCCTTAGCGGGAAACCCTACGAGCAGTACTTC. Translation gives CASSLSGKPYEQYF. The V and J genes are TRBV7-9 and TRBJ2-7; 8 bases map to TRBD2. The CDR3 runs to 14 residues. The germline V gene has CDR1 SEHNR and CDR2 FQNEAQ (reference sequence). V was pared by 5 bases and J by 2 bases, with 5 bases of the junction left unmatched.

The chain combines TRBV30 with TRBJ2-7, with 8 bases identical to TRBD1. Germline V CDR1 and CDR2: GTSNPN, SVGIG (reference sequence). CDR3 length equals 13 residues. The trim removed 5 bases at V and 5 bases at J, leaving 8 bases unmatched. The CDR3 bases are TGTGCCTGGTTGGACAGGGCGCTCCACGAGCAGTACTTC. It translates to CAWLDRALHEQYF. Together with reference TRBV30 and TRBJ2-7, the CDR3 gives the full variable domain: SQTIHQWPATLVQPVGSPLSLECTVEGTSNPNLYWYRQAAGRGLQLLFYSVGIGQISSEVPQNLSASRPQDRQFILSSKKLLLSDSGFYLCAWLDRALHEQYFGPGTRLTVT.

The J gene is TRBJ1-4, the V gene TRBV6-1; 9 nucleotides align to TRBD1. The CDR3 consists of 13 residues. Germline V gene sequence: CDR1 MNHNS, CDR2 SASEGT. V lost 6 bases, J lost 10 bases, and 6 bases stayed unmatched. DNA for the CDR3: TGTGCCAGCAGACGGGACAGGGAGGGAAAACTGTTTTTT. Its translation: CASRRDREGKLFF.

V usage is TRBV12-5 and J usage is TRBJ2-6; tentatively, D is TRBD1 (6 bases). Trimming left V 0 bases short and J 4 bases short, with 13 bases between. The CDR3 is 17 amino acids. From germline, CDR1 is LGHNT and CDR2 FRNRAP. The CDR3 sequence: CASGLVGRGPGANVLTF. CDR3 nucleotide sequence: TGTGCTAGTGGTTTGGTCGGCAGGGGTCCCGGGGCCAACGTCCTGACTTTC.

A few counts support this clone. The CDR3 region has the DNA TGTGCCTCAACACGGGACAGCTCCTACGAGCAGTACTTC. It codes for CASTRDSSYEQYF. The chain joins TRBV10-3 to TRBJ2-7; 7 bases agree with TRBD1. CDR1 is ENHRY, CDR2 SYGVKD, per germline. CDR3 length: 13 residues. The V and J ends lost 11 bases and 0 bases, in that order; junction bases with no gene match: 7.

The DNA for the CDR3 is TGTGCCAGCAGCCAGGTGGACAAATGGGCAGATACGCAGTATTTT. Translation: CASSQVDKWADTQYF. The chain recombines TRBV14 with TRBJ2-3; a weak D match, TRBD1 (5 bases). Trimming left V 3 bases short and J 4 bases short, with 14 bases between. There are 15 residues in the CDR3. CDR1 is SGHDN and CDR2 is FVKESK in the germline V gene. The entire variable domain, with the rest obtained from reference TRBV14 and TRBJ2-3, is as follows: EAGVTQFPSHSVIEKGQTVTLRCDPISGHDNLYWYRRVMGKEIKFLLHFVKESKQDESGMPNNRFLAERTGGTYSTLKVQPAELEDSGVYFCASSQVDKWADTQYFGPGTRLTVL.

The V call is TRBV5-1, the J call TRBJ2-7; 16 bases map to TRBD2. Trimming took 4 bases from V and 6 from J; bases not matched to a gene: 7. This CDR3 spans 16 amino acids. Germline CDR1 reads SGHRS; CDR2 reads YFSETQ. CDR3 DNA: TGCGCCAGCAGCCAGGGGACTAGCGGGAGGGCCTGCGAGCAGTACTTC. Encoded protein: CASSQGTSGRACEQYF.

The chain joins TRBV5-1 to TRBJ1-2; TRBD1 aligns across 8 bases. The length of the CDR3 is 17 residues. V shed 0 bases, J shed 4 bases, and the junction held 11 bases outside the gene matches. Germline CDR1 reads SGHRS; CDR2 reads YFSETQ. In nucleotides, the CDR3 is TGCGCCAGCAGCTTGGCAGGGGGCGAACTCTACACCTATGGCTACACCTTC. Translating gives CASSLAGGELYTYGYTF.

In its sample, this clone was seen once. This chain joins TRBV11-3 and TRBJ2-1, with 9 bases aligning to TRBD2. Germline V gene lookup returns CDR1 SGHNT and CDR2 YENEEA. The CDR3 sequence is 14 residues long. The V segment lost 3 bases and the J segment 5 bases; nucleotides outside the gene matches: 2. CDR3 nucleotides: TGTGCCAGCAGCTTGACTAGCGGACACAATGAGCAGTTCTTC. Its translation is CASSLTSGHNEQFF.